Below are 17 T cell receptor beta chains sequenced from a single sample in a study of brain T cells in children with intractable seizures. Regarding time point: blood from clinic visit 5 months post-surgery; TSC patient then seizure free. TCRdb keeps only in-frame clones here, not all; method: immunoSEQ multiplex PCR. This repertoire shows about 350,000 clones, over 90% found once; its top ten account for 5.7%. The sequencing used peripheral blood, collected around 5 months after surgery. All receptors come from a boy in the first two years of life with tuberous sclerosis and intractable seizures.

In this sample, this clone turned up once. The CDR3 is CSVARDRVSYGYTF. CDR3 sequence (DNA): TGCAGCGTCGCTCGGGACAGGGTATCGTATGGCTACACCTTC. V usage is TRBV29-1 and J usage is TRBJ1-2, with TRBD1 matching over 9 bases. The V gene's germline CDR1 is SQVTM and CDR2 ANQGSEA. The trim removed 6 bases at V and 5 bases at J, leaving 10 bases unmatched. This CDR3 comprises 14 residues.

The rearrangement uses TRBV6-5 and TRBJ2-7, with TRBD1 matching 9 bases. J lost 5 bases, V lost 9 bases, and 8 bases had no gene match. The CDR3 spans 13 residues. CDR1 is MNHEY and CDR2 is SVGAGI in the germline V gene. CDR3 sequence reads: CASIRDRVDEQYF. The CDR3 coding sequence is TGTGCCAGTATCCGGGACAGGGTAGACGAGCAGTACTTC.

This sequence joins TRBV5-1 and TRBJ1-1, with D uncertain. The V gene's germline CDR1 is SGHRS and CDR2 YFSETQ. V was clipped by 3 bases and J by 4 bases, with 10 bases between them. The CDR3 contains 13 residues. The CDR3 loop is CASSSHWSTEAFF. As DNA, the CDR3 is TGCGCCAGCAGCTCGCATTGGAGCACTGAAGCTTTCTTT.

CDR3 protein: CATRDDSYGYTF. The CDR3 nucleotides read TGTGCCACCAGGGACGACTCCTATGGCTACACCTTC. The rearrangement links TRBV24-1 to TRBJ1-2; D gene ambiguous. Germline V gives CDR1 KGHDR, CDR2 SFDVKD. The CDR3 is 12 amino acids. Trimming pared 7 bases from V and 4 bases from J, leaving 9 bases between.

The V call is TRBV18, the J call TRBJ2-7; no reliable D call. The CDR3 has 14 residues. Germline assignment: CDR1 KGHSH and CDR2 LQKENI. Trimming removed 0 bases at V and 2 bases at J, with 8 bases between. CDR3: CASSPPTITYEQYF. In DNA, the CDR3 is TGTGCCAGCTCACCACCGACCATTACCTACGAGCAGTACTTC.

The chain is built from TRBV30 and TRBJ1-3, with 9 bases that match TRBD1. The CDR3 loop spans 12 amino acids. CDR1 GTSNPN and CDR2 SVGIG come from the germline V gene (reference sequence). CDR3: CATGGAGNTIYF. The CDR3 region has the DNA TGTGCGACAGGGGGAGCTGGAAACACCATATATTTT.

This chain uses TRBV5-1 with TRBJ2-3, with 10 positions matching TRBD2. With 4 bases clipped from V and 0 bases from J, the junction kept 5 bases outside the gene matches. Germline lookup yields CDR1 SGHRS and CDR2 YFSETQ. The CDR3 spans 16 residues. The DNA of the CDR3 is TGCGCCAGCAGCCCCTGGACTAGCGGTAGCACAGATACGCAGTATTTT. Amino acid sequence: CASSPWTSGSTDTQYF.

The genes are TRBV11-2 and TRBJ2-2; tentative D call: TRBD2 (5 bases). Germline-derived CDR1 and CDR2 are SGHAT and FQNNGV. The CDR3 sequence is 15 residues long. V dropped 8 bases and J dropped 2 bases, with 15 bases sitting between them. In DNA, the CDR3 is TGTGCCAGCCGTGAGGCGGGCCTAAACACCGGGGAGCTGTTTTTT. Translation: CASREAGLNTGELFF.

The chain carries TRBV9 and TRBJ2-1; D call uncertain. Germline V CDR1 and CDR2: SGDLS, YYNGEE. Trimming removed 0 bases at V and 9 bases at J, with 16 bases between. The CDR3 has 15 amino acids. The CDR3 protein is CASSVDGRQFSEQFF. In DNA form, the CDR3 reads TGTGCCAGCAGCGTAGATGGACGCCAATTTAGTGAGCAGTTCTTC.

The chain has TRBV15 and TRBJ2-7; perhaps TRBD1 as D (5 bases). V lost 3 bases to trimming and J lost 5 bases, with 11 bases between them. This CDR3 spans 13 amino acids. Germline V CDR1 and CDR2: LNHNV, YYDKDF (reference sequence). The CDR3: CATSRGRAHEQYF. In DNA, the CDR3 is TGTGCCACCAGCAGGGGCAGGGCCCACGAGCAGTACTTC.

CDR3 DNA: TGTGCCAGCAGTTCCACAGGGGGCACTGAAGCTTTCTTT. This codes for CASSSTGGTEAFF. The V call is TRBV27, the J call TRBJ1-1, with 8 bases aligning to TRBD1. The germline CDR1 and CDR2 sequences are MNHEY and SMNVEV (reference sequence). The CDR3 is 13 residues long. Unmatched junction bases numbered 2, after V lost 4 bases and J lost 4 bases.

The chain recombines TRBV3-1 (or the pseudogene TRBV3-2) with TRBJ2-3, with TRBD2 matching 9 bases. CDR1 and CDR2 from the germline V gene are LGHDT and YNNKEL (reference sequence). V lost 3 bases, J lost 5 bases, and 15 bases stayed unmatched. The CDR3 extends over 18 amino acids. CDR3 in amino acids: CASSQGGLREGRQDTQYF. In DNA, the CDR3 is TGTGCCAGCAGCCAGGGGGGGTTGCGGGAGGGCCGGCAAGATACGCAGTATTTT.

J is TRBJ2-1 and V is TRBV5-1; tentatively, D is TRBD1 (8 bases). Germline V lookup: CDR1 SGHRS, CDR2 YFSETQ. The CDR3 has 14 residues. Trimming stripped 3 bases from V and 8 bases from J, with 15 bases between. As DNA, the CDR3 is TGCGCCAGCAGCTCCGGACAGGGAGGGCATGAGCAGTTCTTC. It encodes CASSSGQGGHEQFF.

The gene calls are TRBV9 and TRBJ2-7, with 11 bases identical to TRBD2. The CDR3 contains 15 residues. V shed 2 bases, J shed 0 bases, and the junction held 1 base outside the gene matches. Germline CDR1 reads SGDLS; CDR2 reads YYNGEE. The CDR3 reads CASSVSGGVSYEQYF. CDR3 DNA sequence: TGTGCCAGCAGCGTTAGCGGGGGGGTCTCCTACGAGCAGTACTTC.

This clone was counted once. This chain connects TRBV11-2 to TRBJ2-5; 10 bases match TRBD2. Trimming at V came to 1 base and at J to 1 base, leaving 12 bases not matched to a gene. The germline CDR1 and CDR2 sequences are SGHAT and FQNNGV. The CDR3 sequence is 19 residues long. The CDR3: CASSLGHSGGSNLQETQYF. The CDR3 region has the DNA TGTGCCAGCAGCTTAGGGCATAGCGGGGGGTCCAATCTCCAAGAGACCCAGTACTTC.

This chain joins TRBV9 and TRBJ2-5; D might be TRBD1 (6 bases). V was shortened by 5 bases and J by 5 bases, with 19 bases between the two germline ends. This CDR3 has 15 amino acids. The germline V gene encodes CDR1 SGDLS and CDR2 YYNGEE. The CDR3 DNA is TGTGCCAGCAGTCCTCCCTGGGGGCCCGGGGAGACCCAGTACTTC. Residues: CASSPPWGPGETQYF.

The chain employs TRBV7-2 and TRBJ2-3; 7 bases map to TRBD1. This CDR3 is 14 amino acids long. V lost 3 bases, J lost 7 bases, and 7 bases stayed unmatched. Germline loops: CDR1 SGHTA, CDR2 FQGNSA. CDR3 amino acids: CASSLTGPLYTQYF. The CDR3 nucleotides read TGTGCCAGCAGCTTGACAGGGCCCCTGTATACGCAGTATTTT.